These T cell receptor beta chains were read from a single sample in a study of PD-L1 blockade in urothelial cancer. Repertoires were generated with immunoSEQ multiplex PCR, while TCRdb's copy carries only in-frame clones and drops some. The sample carries under 85,000 clones, less than 95% recorded once. The sample here was PBMCs, taken around atezolizumab (anti-PD-L1) treatment. The origin of the receptors is a woman over 75 with urothelial cancer. CDR3s include the opening cysteine and the closing phenylalanine or tryptophan. The D gene is left open where the match is weak. Clone size, where shown, is once, few, many, or a class for clones that have expanded.

d_call	v_call	clone_size	j_call	cdr3_nt	cdr3_aa
TRBD1	TRBV28	NA	TRBJ1-2	TGTGCCAGCAGCCTGACAGGGAACTATGGCTACACCTTC	CASSLTGNYGYTF
NA	TRBV30	NA	TRBJ1-2	TGTGCCTGGAGTGTACAAGGGGCGAAAGGCTACACCTTC	CAWSVQGAKGYTF
TRBD1	TRBV7-3	NA	TRBJ1-1	TGTGCCAGCAGCTTGGGACAGGTCAGGAACACTGAAGCTTTCTTT	CASSLGQVRNTEAFF
TRBD2	TRBV10-3	NA	TRBJ2-5	TGTGCCATCAGTGAGTCGGTGACTAGCCGGCGGGAGACCCAGTACTTC	CAISESVTSRRETQYF
NA	TRBV30	NA	TRBJ2-7	TGTGCCTGGAGTCCACTGGGGGGTCCGTCCGAGCAGTACTTC	CAWSPLGGPSEQYF
NA	TRBV30	NA	TRBJ2-7	TGTGCCTGGAGTGGGCTCGACTACGAGCAGTACTTC	CAWSGLDYEQYF
NA	TRBV6-1	NA	TRBJ2-2	TGTGCCAGCATAGACAGGCTTAACACCGGGGAGCTGTTTTTT	CASIDRLNTGELFF
NA	TRBV2	NA	TRBJ1-1	TGTGCCAGCAGTTTCCGACGGGACACTGAAGCTTTCTTT	CASSFRRDTEAFF
NA	TRBV5-1	NA	TRBJ2-2	TGCGCCAGCAGCCCCCGGGTCGTCACCCTAATGAACACCGGGGAGCTGTTTTTT	CASSPRVVTLMNTGELFF
NA	TRBV20-1	NA	TRBJ2-5	TGCAGTGTCGCACAGCAAGAGACCCAGTACTTC	CSVAQQETQYF
TRBD1	TRBV10-3	NA	TRBJ1-5	TGTGCCATCAGTGGGACAGGGGATCAGCCCCAGCATTTT	CAISGTGDQPQHF
NA	TRBV11-1	NA	TRBJ1-4	TGTGCCAGCAGCATGGGACGGGAGAATGAAAAACTGTTTTTT	CASSMGRENEKLFF
NA	TRBV11-2	NA	TRBJ2-7	TGTGCCAGCACCTCAAACTCGTACGAGCAGTACTTC	CASTSNSYEQYF
NA	TRBV5-1	NA	TRBJ2-7	TGCGCCAGCAGCTTCGGACAAGGGTCCTTGTTGAGCTCCTACGAGCAGTACTTC	CASSFGQGSLLSSYEQYF
TRBD1	TRBV9	NA	TRBJ2-6	TGTGCCAGCAGCGATAACCGGGACAGGGGCTTTTCTGGGGCCAACGTCCTGACTTTC	CASSDNRDRGFSGANVLTF
TRBD2	TRBV6-5	NA	TRBJ2-1	TGTGCCAGCAGTCGTAGCGGGAGGGCCGGCAATGAGCAGTTCTTC	CASSRSGRAGNEQFF
NA	TRBV7-3	few	TRBJ1-2	TGTGCCAGCAGCGCGGGCGGGAGTTCGGTTGGCTACACCTTC	CASSAGGSSVGYTF
TRBD1	TRBV5-1	NA	TRBJ2-1	TGCGCCAGCAGCTTTTCCCGACAGGGGGTAATCAATGAGCAGTTCTTC	CASSFSRQGVINEQFF
NA	TRBV18	NA	TRBJ2-7	TGTGCCAGCTCGCCCGATGAGCGAGAAAGGCAGTACTTC	CASSPDERERQYF
NA	TRBV19	NA	TRBJ2-7	TGTGCCAGTAATTCGTATCAGTACTTC	CASNSYQYF
TRBD1	TRBV5-1	NA	TRBJ2-1	TGCGCCAGCAGCTTGGAAGGCTGGGACAGCCAGGGTTTCTTC	CASSLEGWDSQGFF
NA	TRBV19	NA	TRBJ1-5	TGTGCCAGTAGTGTACCTACAGGGAGTAATCAGCCCCAGCATTTT	CASSVPTGSNQPQHF
NA	TRBV5-5	NA	TRBJ2-2	TGTGCCAGCAGCTTGGCTCAGATCACCGGGGAGCTGTTTTTT	CASSLAQITGELFF
TRBD2	TRBV25-1	NA	TRBJ2-7	TGTGCCAGCAGTGCGGGAGGCGCCTACGAGCAGTACTTC	CASSAGGAYEQYF